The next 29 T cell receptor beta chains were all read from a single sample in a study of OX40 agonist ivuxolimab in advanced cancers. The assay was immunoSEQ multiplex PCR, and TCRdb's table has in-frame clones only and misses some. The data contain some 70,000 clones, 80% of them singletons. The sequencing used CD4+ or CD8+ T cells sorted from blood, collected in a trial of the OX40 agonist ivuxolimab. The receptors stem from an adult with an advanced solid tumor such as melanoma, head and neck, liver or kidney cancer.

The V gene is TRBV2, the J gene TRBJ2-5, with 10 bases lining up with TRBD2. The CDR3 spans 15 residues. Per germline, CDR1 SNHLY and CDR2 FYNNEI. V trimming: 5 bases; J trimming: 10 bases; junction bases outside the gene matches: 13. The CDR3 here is CASSLSGRALWGQYF. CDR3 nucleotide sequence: TGTGCCAGCAGTTTAAGCGGGAGGGCCCTCTGGGGCCAGTACTTC.

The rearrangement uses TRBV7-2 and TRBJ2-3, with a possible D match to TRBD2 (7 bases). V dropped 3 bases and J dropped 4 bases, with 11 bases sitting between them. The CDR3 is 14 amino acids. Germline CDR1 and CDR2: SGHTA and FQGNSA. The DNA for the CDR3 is TGTGCCAGCAGCTTGGGGGGGGCGGCAGATACGCAGTATTTT. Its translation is CASSLGGAADTQYF.

The CDR3 reads CASGQGGNGYTF. The CDR3 DNA is TGTGCCAGCGGGCAGGGGGGGAATGGCTACACCTTC. The chain links TRBV5-4 to TRBJ1-2; TRBD1 aligns across 7 bases. V gave up 7 bases and J gave up 6 bases; unmatched junction bases: 6. This CDR3 region has 12 residues. Germline loops: CDR1 SGHNT, CDR2 YYREEE (reference sequence).

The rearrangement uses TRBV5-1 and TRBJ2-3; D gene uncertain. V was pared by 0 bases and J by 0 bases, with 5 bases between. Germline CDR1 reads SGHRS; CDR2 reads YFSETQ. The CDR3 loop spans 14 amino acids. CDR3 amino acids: CASSLARSTDTQYF. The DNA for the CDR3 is TGCGCCAGCAGCTTGGCCCGCAGCACAGATACGCAGTATTTT.

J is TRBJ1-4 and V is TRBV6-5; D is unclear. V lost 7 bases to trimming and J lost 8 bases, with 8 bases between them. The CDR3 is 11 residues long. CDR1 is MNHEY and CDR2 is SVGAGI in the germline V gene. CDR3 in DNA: TGTGCCAGCAATGAAGGGGAAAAACTGTTTTTT. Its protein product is CASNEGEKLFF.

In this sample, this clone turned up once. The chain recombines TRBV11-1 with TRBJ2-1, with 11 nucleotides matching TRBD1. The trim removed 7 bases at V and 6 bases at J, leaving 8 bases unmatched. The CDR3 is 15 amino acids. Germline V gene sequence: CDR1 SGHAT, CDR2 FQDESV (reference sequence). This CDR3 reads CASTLGTGGGNEQFF. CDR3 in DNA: TGTGCCAGCACCCTAGGGACAGGGGGTGGCAATGAGCAGTTCTTC.

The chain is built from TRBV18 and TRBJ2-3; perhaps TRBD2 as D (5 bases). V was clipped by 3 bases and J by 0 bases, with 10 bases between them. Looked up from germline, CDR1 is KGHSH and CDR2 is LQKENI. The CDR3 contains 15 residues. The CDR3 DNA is TGTGCCAGCTCACCGAGGGTAGATAGCACAGATACGCAGTATTTT. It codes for CASSPRVDSTDTQYF.

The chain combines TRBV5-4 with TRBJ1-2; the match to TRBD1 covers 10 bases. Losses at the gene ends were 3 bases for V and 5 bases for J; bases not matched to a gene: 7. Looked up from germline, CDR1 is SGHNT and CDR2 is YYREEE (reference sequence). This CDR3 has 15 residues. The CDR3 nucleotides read TGTGCCAGCAGCTCGCGGGACAGGGGCGTTTATGGCTACACCTTC. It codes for CASSSRDRGVYGYTF.

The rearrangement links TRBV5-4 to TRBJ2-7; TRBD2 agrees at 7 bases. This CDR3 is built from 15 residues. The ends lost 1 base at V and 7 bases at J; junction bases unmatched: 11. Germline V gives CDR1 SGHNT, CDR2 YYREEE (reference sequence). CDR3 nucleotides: TGTGCCAGCAGCTTGTCGTCGGGGGGAGGTCGGGAGCAGTACTTC. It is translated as CASSLSSGGGREQYF.

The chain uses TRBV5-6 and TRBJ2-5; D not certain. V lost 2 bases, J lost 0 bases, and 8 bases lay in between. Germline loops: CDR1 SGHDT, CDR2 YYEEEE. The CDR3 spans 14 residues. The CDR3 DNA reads TGTGCCAGCAGCTTTGTTTTTAACCAAGAGACCCAGTACTTC. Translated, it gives CASSFVFNQETQYF. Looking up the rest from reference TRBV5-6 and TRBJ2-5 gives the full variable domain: DAGVTQSPTHLIKTRGQQVTLRCSPKSGHDTVSWYQQALGQGPQFIFQYYEEEERQRGNFPDRFSGHQFPNYSSELNVNALLLGDSALYLCASSFVFNQETQYFGPGTRLLVL.

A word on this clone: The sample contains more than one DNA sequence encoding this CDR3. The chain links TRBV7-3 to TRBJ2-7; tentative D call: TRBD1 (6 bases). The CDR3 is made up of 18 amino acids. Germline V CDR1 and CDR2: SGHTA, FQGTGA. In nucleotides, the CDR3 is TGCGCCAGCAGCTTATTTGTTAAGTGGCAGGGGACCTCCTACGAGCAGTACGTC. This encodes CASSLFVKWQGTSYEQYV.

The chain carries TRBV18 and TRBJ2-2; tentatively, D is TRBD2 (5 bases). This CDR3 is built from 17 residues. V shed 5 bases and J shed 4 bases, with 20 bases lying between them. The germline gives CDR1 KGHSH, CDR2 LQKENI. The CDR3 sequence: CASSARLDSTGTGELFF. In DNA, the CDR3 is TGTGCCAGCTCAGCCCGATTGGACTCAACCGGCACCGGGGAGCTGTTTTTT.

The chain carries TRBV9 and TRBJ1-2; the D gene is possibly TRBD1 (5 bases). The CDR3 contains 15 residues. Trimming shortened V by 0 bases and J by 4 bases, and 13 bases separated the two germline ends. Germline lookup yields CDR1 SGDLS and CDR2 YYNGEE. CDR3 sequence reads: CASSVAGQGSYGYTF. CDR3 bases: TGTGCCAGCAGCGTAGCGGGCCAGGGTAGCTATGGCTACACCTTC. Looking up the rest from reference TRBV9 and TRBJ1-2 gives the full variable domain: DSGVTQTPKHLITATGQRVTLRCSPRSGDLSVYWYQQSLDQGLQFLIQYYNGEERAKGNILERFSAQQFPDLHSELNLSSLELGDSALYFCASSVAGQGSYGYTFGSGTRLTVV.

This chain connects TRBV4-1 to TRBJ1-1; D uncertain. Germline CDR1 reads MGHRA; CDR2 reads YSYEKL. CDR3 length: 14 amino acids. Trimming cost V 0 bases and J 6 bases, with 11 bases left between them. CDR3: CASSQDHSYAEAFF. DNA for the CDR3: TGCGCCAGCAGCCAAGATCACAGTTACGCTGAAGCTTTCTTT.

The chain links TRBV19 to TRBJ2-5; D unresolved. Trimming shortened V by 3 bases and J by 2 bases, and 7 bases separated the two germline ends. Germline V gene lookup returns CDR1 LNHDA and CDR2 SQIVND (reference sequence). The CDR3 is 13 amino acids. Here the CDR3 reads CASSILIQETQYF. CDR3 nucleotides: TGTGCCAGTAGTATTCTGATTCAAGAGACCCAGTACTTC.

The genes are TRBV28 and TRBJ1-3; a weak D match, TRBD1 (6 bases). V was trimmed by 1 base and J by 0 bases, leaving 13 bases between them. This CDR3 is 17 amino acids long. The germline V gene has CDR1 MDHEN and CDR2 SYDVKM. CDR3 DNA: TGTGCCAGCAGTTTATACACAGGGCCTCACTCTGGAAACACCATATATTTT. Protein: CASSLYTGPHSGNTIYF.

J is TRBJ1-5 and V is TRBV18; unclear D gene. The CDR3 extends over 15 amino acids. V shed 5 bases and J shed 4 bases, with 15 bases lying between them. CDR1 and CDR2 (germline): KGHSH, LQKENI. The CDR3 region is CASSAGVLENQPQHF. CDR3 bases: TGTGCCAGCTCAGCTGGAGTCCTAGAGAATCAGCCCCAGCATTTT.

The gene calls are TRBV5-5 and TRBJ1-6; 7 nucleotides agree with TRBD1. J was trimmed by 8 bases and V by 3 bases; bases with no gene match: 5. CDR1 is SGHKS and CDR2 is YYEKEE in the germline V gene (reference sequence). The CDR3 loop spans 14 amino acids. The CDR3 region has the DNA TGTGCCAGCAGCTCGGGACAGATGGATTCACCCCTCCACTTT. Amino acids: CASSSGQMDSPLHF.

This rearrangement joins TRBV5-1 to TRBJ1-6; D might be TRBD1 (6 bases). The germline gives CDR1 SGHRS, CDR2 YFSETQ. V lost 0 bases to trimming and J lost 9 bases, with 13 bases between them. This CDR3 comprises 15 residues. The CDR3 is CASSLVGGGRSPLHF. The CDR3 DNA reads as TGCGCCAGCAGCTTGGTGGGGGGCGGACGTTCACCCCTCCACTTT.

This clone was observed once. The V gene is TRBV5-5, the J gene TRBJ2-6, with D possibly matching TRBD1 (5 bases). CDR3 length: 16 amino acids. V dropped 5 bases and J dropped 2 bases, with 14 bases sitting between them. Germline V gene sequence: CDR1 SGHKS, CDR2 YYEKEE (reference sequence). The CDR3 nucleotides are TGTGCCAGCAGGAAAGGGGTAGGGACTGGGGCCAACGTCCTGACTTTC. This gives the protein CASRKGVGTGANVLTF.

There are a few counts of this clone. CDR3 sequence: CASSFAGRGEQFF. In DNA form, the CDR3 reads TGTGCCAGCAGCTTCGCAGGTAGAGGAGAGCAGTTCTTC. This chain links TRBV7-9 with TRBJ2-1; no firm D call. Germline assignment: CDR1 SEHNR and CDR2 FQNEAQ (reference sequence). This CDR3 is built from 13 residues. Trimming took 3 bases from V and 10 from J, leaving 13 bases between them. The full variable domain, rest sourced from reference TRBV7-9 and TRBJ2-1, is DTGVSQNPRHKITKRGQNVTFRCDPISEHNRLYWYRQTLGQGPEFLTYFQNEAQLEKSRLLSDRFSAERPKGSFSTLEIQRTEQGDSAMYLCASSFAGRGEQFFGPGTRLTVL.

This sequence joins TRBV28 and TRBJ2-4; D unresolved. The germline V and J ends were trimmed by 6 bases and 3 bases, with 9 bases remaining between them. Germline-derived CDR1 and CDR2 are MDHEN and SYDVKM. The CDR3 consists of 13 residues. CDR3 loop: CASRYLVKNIQYF. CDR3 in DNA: TGTGCCAGCAGATATCTAGTCAAAAACATTCAGTACTTC.

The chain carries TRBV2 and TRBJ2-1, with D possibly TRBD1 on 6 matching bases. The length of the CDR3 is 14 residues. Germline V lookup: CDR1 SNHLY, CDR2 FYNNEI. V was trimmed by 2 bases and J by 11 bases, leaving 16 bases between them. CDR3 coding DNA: TGTGCCAGCAGTGAAAGGACAGCCGACGGGAAGCAGTTCTTC. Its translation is CASSERTADGKQFF.

The CDR3 coding sequence is TGTGCCAGCTCACCACCGAGGACAGGGGAGTACACAGATACGCAGTATTTT. Translation gives CASSPPRTGEYTDTQYF. V usage is TRBV18 and J usage is TRBJ2-3; 9 nucleotides align to TRBD1. V shed 0 bases, J shed 2 bases, and the junction held 6 bases outside the gene matches. This CDR3 spans 17 amino acids. Germline V gene lookup returns CDR1 KGHSH and CDR2 LQKENI.

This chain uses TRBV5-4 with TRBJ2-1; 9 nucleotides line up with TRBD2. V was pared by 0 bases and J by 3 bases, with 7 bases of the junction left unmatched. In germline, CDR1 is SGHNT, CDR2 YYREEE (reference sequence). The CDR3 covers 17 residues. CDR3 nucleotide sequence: TGTGCCAGCAGCTTGGAACTAGCGGGCCTGGACTACAATGAGCAGTTCTTC. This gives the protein CASSLELAGLDYNEQFF. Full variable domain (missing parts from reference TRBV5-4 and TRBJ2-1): ETGVTQSPTHLIKTRGQQVTLRCSSQSGHNTVSWYQQALGQGPQFIFQYYREEENGRGNFPPRFSGLQFPNYSSELNVNALELDDSALYLCASSLELAGLDYNEQFFGPGTRLTVL.

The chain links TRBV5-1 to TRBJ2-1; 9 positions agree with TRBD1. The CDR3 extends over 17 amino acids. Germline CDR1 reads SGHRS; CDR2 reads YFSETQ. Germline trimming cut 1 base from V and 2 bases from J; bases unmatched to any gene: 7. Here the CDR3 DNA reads TGCGCCAGCAGCTTGAGCTGGACAGGGGTGGCCTACAATGAGCAGTTCTTC. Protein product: CASSLSWTGVAYNEQFF.

DNA for the CDR3: TGTGCCAGCATTTTTTACAATGAGCAGTTCTTC. The encoded protein is CASIFYNEQFF. The V call is TRBV6-1, the J call TRBJ2-1; no clear D. Germline V gene lookup returns CDR1 MNHNS and CDR2 SASEGT. The CDR3 contains 11 residues. V lost 7 bases and J lost 4, with 5 bases in between.

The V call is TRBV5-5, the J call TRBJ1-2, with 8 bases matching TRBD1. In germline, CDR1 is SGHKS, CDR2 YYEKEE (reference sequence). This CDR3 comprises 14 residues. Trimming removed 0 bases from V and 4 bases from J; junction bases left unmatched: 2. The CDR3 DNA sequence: TGTGCCAGCAGCTTGGACCAGGGGGCCTATGGCTACACCTTC. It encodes CASSLDQGAYGYTF.

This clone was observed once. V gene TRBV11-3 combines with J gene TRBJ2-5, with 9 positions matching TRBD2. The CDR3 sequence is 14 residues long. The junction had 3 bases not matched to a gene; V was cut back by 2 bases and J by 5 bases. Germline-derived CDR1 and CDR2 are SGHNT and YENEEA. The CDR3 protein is CASSLSGGPETQYF. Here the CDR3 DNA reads TGTGCCAGCAGCTTAAGCGGGGGGCCTGAGACCCAGTACTTC.